One and the same sample provided the 9 T cell receptor beta chains below, sequenced in a study of metastatic and nonmetastatic thyroid tumors. Ahead of thyroid surgery, no patient had received treatment of any kind. Using MiXCR, TCRdb re-called clones from the PCR reads. The data show some 30,000 clones, roughly a fifth seen once. Sequenced: blood. These receptors were obtained from a female donor with papillary thyroid cancer or a benign thyroid nodule (not recorded which). Some clones in this sample may be carry-over from other donors' samples.

This chain joins TRBV11-2 and TRBJ2-3, with TRBD2 matching over 13 bases. The J segment lost 2 bases and the V segment lost 4 bases, leaving 9 bases of the junction unmatched. Per germline, CDR1 SGHAT and CDR2 FQNNGV. The CDR3 is 18 residues long. The CDR3 DNA sequence: TGTGCCAGCAGCTGGGCCCGGACTAGCGGGAGCCTCACAGATACGCAGTATTTT. As protein: CASSWARTSGSLTDTQYF. The full variable domain, completed using reference TRBV11-2 and TRBJ2-3, is EAGVAQSPRYKIIEKRQSVAFWCNPISGHATLYWYQQILGQGPKLLIQFQNNGVVDDSQLPKDRFSAERLKGVDSTLKIQPAKLEDSAVYLCASSWARTSGSLTDTQYFGPGTRLTVL.

This clone has ten or more counts. The gene calls are TRBV6-5 and TRBJ2-1; 10 positions match TRBD1. The CDR3 extends over 14 amino acids. Germline V gene data show CDR1 as MNHEY and CDR2 as SVGAGI. V lost 2 bases, J lost 8 bases, and 3 bases stayed unmatched. In DNA, the CDR3 is TGTGCCAGCAGTTACCGGGACAGGGGCGATGAGCAGTTCTTC. Its protein product is CASSYRDRGDEQFF.

This clone showed up many times. The rearrangement joins TRBV28 to TRBJ2-2; 9 bases are shared with TRBD1. The CDR3 spans 15 residues. The V gene's germline CDR1 is MDHEN and CDR2 SYDVKM. The J segment lost 7 bases and the V segment lost 5 bases, leaving 8 bases of the junction unmatched. In DNA form, the CDR3 reads TGTGCCAGCAGTGGGGGGGGACAGGGTTTCGGGGAGCTGTTTTTT. Protein sequence: CASSGGGQGFGELFF.

This clone was counted many times. CDR3 nucleotide sequence: TGTGCCAGCAGCCAAGCAACGTGGGCGGGGGGGCGCAATGAGCAGTTCTTC. Translating gives CASSQATWAGGRNEQFF. V and J are TRBV3-1 and TRBJ2-1; 9 nucleotides match TRBD2. V trimming: 1 base; J trimming: 6 bases; junction bases outside the gene matches: 10. The CDR3 runs 17 residues. The germline V gene encodes CDR1 LGHDT and CDR2 YNNKEL (reference sequence).

V usage is TRBV2 and J usage is TRBJ2-7; possibly TRBD2 for D (6 bases). Trimming shortened V by 8 bases and J by 0 bases, and 11 bases separated the two germline ends. Germline loops: CDR1 SNHLY, CDR2 FYNNEI. The CDR3 covers 13 residues. The CDR3: CASALARSYEQYF. The CDR3 coding sequence is TGTGCCAGCGCTCTAGCGCGCTCCTACGAGCAGTACTTC.

This clone was seen at least ten times. The rearrangement uses TRBV5-4 and TRBJ1-3; D gene ambiguous. V dropped 0 bases and J dropped 0 bases, with 4 bases sitting between them. The germline V gene encodes CDR1 SGHNT and CDR2 YYREEE (reference sequence). CDR3 length: 14 amino acids. The DNA of the CDR3 is TGTGCCAGCAGCTTGGGCATCTCTGGAAACACCATATATTTT. Translated, it gives CASSLGISGNTIYF. Looking up the rest from reference TRBV5-4 and TRBJ1-3 gives the full variable domain: ETGVTQSPTHLIKTRGQQVTLRCSSQSGHNTVSWYQQALGQGPQFIFQYYREEENGRGNFPPRFSGLQFPNYSSELNVNALELDDSALYLCASSLGISGNTIYFGEGSWLTVV.

This clone was recorded many times. The sample holds other DNA sequences that translate to the same CDR3. The J gene is TRBJ2-7, the V gene TRBV9; D gene ambiguous. This CDR3 contains 12 residues. The V and J ends lost 0 bases and 9 bases respectively, with 10 bases between them. CDR1 is SGDLS and CDR2 is YYNGEE in the germline V gene. The CDR3 sequence: CASSVDGQRQYF. DNA for the CDR3: TGTGCCAGCAGCGTAGATGGGCAGCGGCAGTACTTC.

V and J are TRBV20-1 and TRBJ1-5; 7 positions agree with TRBD1. This CDR3 contains 13 residues. CDR1 is DFQATT and CDR2 is SNEGSKA in the germline V gene (reference sequence). The CDR3 loop is CSANRQGDQPEHF. CDR3 in DNA: TGCAGCGCGAACCGACAGGGTGATCAGCCAGAGCATTTT.

In this sample, this clone turned up many times. This chain links TRBV9 with TRBJ2-5; D call uncertain. This CDR3 has 13 amino acids. The V gene lost 0 bases and the J gene lost 5 bases, with 8 bases spanning the gap. Looked up from germline, CDR1 is SGDLS and CDR2 is YYNGEE. This chain's CDR3 is CASSVGYRETQYF. CDR3 coding DNA: TGTGCCAGCAGCGTAGGATATCGGGAGACCCAGTACTTC.